These 14 T cell receptor beta chains came from one sample sequenced in a study of human T cells and chemical hapten exposure. Time point here: patch test 3, about 24 weeks after DPC sensitization. Stated treatment: therapeutic diphenylcyclopropenone sensitization with weekly scalp DPC. TCRdb ran MiXCR on the RACE reads and lists one entry per CDR3 protein. The sample has about 84,000 distinct CDR3 sequences, about a tenth seen once. The source material was whole blood, sampled in connection with sensitization to the hapten diphenylcyclopropenone (DPC). The receptor source for this set is a woman in her 50s with alopecia areata. Some clones in this sample may be carry-over from other donors' samples.

This chain uses TRBV19 with TRBJ2-7, with D possibly being TRBD1 or TRBD2 (5 bases each). Germline CDR1 LNHDA, CDR2 SQIVND (reference sequence). V was pared by 2 bases and J by 2 bases, with 10 bases between. CDR3 size: 14 residues. CDR3 sequence: CASSISGPAYEQYF. CDR3 in DNA: TGTGCCAGTAGTATATCGGGACCGGCCTACGAGCAGTACTTC.

The chain combines TRBV3-1 with TRBJ2-3; D might be TRBD2 (5 bases). The CDR3 totals 14 residues. With 2 bases removed from V and 6 bases from J, the gap between germline ends came to 12 bases. Germline values: CDR1 LGHDT, CDR2 YNNKEL (reference sequence). CDR3 nucleotides: TGTGCCAGCAGCCAAATGGTTTCGGGGGATACGCAGTATTTT. Its protein is CASSQMVSGDTQYF.

This clonotype showed up many times. The chain has TRBV21-1 and TRBJ2-1; the table calls TRBD1, which could not be checked here. TRBV21-1 is shown as a pseudogene. The CDR3 runs 16 residues. CDR3 protein: CASSTQGGGAHNEQFF. CDR3 bases: TGTGCCAGCAGCACCCAAGGGGGGGGAGCCCACAATGAGCAGTTCTTC.

Ten or more counts support this clonotype. The chain joins TRBV7-9 to TRBJ2-5; 8 bases are shared with TRBD1. V lost 5 bases and J lost 4; bases outside the gene matches: 3. This CDR3 is 13 amino acids long. Germline lookup yields CDR1 SEHNR and CDR2 FQNEAQ (reference sequence). CDR3 sequence reads: CASSTGQGETQYF. The CDR3 nucleotides are TGTGCCAGCAGCACCGGACAGGGAGAGACCCAGTACTTC.

The chain couples TRBV29-1 to TRBJ2-7, with D uncertain. V was shortened by 3 bases and J by 6 bases, with 15 bases between the two germline ends. CDR1 SQVTM and CDR2 ANQGSEA come from the germline V gene. There are 13 residues in the CDR3. The CDR3 reads CSVDVGVLREQYF. For the CDR3, the DNA is TGCAGCGTTGATGTCGGCGTACTGCGCGAGCAGTACTTC.

In its sample, this clonotype was seen many times. This chain connects TRBV20-1 to TRBJ2-3; D gene ambiguous. Germline lookup yields CDR1 DFQATT and CDR2 SNEGSKA (reference sequence). The CDR3 runs 11 residues. Trimming left V 1 base short and J 6 bases short, with 5 bases between. CDR3 coding DNA: TGCAGTGCTAGAGGACGGGATACGCAGTATTTT. It yields the protein CSARGRDTQYF.

This clonotype was found many times. V gene TRBV12-3 or TRBV12-4 combines with J gene TRBJ2-1, with 8 bases identical to TRBD2. Trimming at V came to 3 bases and at J to 6 bases, leaving 16 bases not matched to a gene. This CDR3 region has 18 residues. In DNA, the CDR3 is TGTGCCAGCAGTTTCGATGCCGGGGGGGTCGGGTTAGGCAATGAGCAGTTCTTC. Translation gives CASSFDAGGVGLGNEQFF.

In its sample, this clonotype was seen many times. The genes are TRBV7-3 and TRBJ2-3; D unresolved. Germline V gene sequence: CDR1 SGHTA, CDR2 FQGTGA. The CDR3 spans 13 residues. Deletions cut 5 bases from V and 3 bases from J, with 9 bases between. CDR3 DNA: TGTGCCAGCAGCCGTAGCAGGACAGATACGCAGTATTTT. It specifies CASSRSRTDTQYF.

This clonotype was found many times. The chain links TRBV14 to TRBJ1-2; D remains unclear. V was pared by 1 base and J by 8 bases, with 14 bases between. The CDR3 is made up of 14 amino acids. Germline lookup yields CDR1 SGHDN and CDR2 FVKESK. The CDR3 loop is CASSQGGAPMGYTF. The CDR3 DNA reads as TGTGCCAGCAGCCAAGGGGGAGCCCCTATGGGCTACACCTTC.

This clonotype has only a few counts. The rearrangement links TRBV7-9 to TRBJ1-2, with D possibly TRBD1 on 6 matching bases. CDR3 size: 14 residues. Germline CDR1 and CDR2: SEHNR and FQNEAQ (reference sequence). V was shortened by 4 bases and J by 4 bases, with 13 bases between the two germline ends. CDR3: CASSSGTYSYGYTF. The CDR3 DNA reads as TGTGCCAGCAGCTCCGGGACATACTCCTATGGCTACACCTTC.

This clonotype appeared a few times. This chain links TRBV12-3 or TRBV12-4 with TRBJ1-5; D is undetermined. Trimming cost V 3 bases and J 3 bases, with 9 bases left between them. The CDR3 consists of 14 residues. DNA for the CDR3: TGTGCCAGCAGTTTGGAGGCAATCAATCAGCCCCAGCATTTT. This sequence encodes CASSLEAINQPQHF.

In this sample, this clonotype turned up a few times. The rearrangement links TRBV30 to TRBJ1-5, with 10 positions matching TRBD1. The CDR3 loop spans 15 amino acids. After removal of 5 bases from V and 3 bases from J, the junction contained 7 bases not matched to a gene. CDR1 GTSNPN and CDR2 SVGIG come from the germline V gene (reference sequence). The CDR3 DNA is TGTGCCTGGGCCGACAGGGGGCTCCACAATCAGCCCCAGCATTTT. It encodes CAWADRGLHNQPQHF.

The V gene is TRBV6-6, the J gene TRBJ2-3; D unresolved. The V gene's germline CDR1 is MNHNY and CDR2 SVGAGI (reference sequence). V dropped 5 bases and J dropped 1 base, with 4 bases sitting between them. The CDR3 consists of 12 residues. DNA of the CDR3: TGTGCCAGCAGTCGGGGCACAGATACGCAGTATTTT. Translating gives CASSRGTDTQYF.

There are a few counts of this clonotype. The chain recombines TRBV3-1 with TRBJ2-7; possibly TRBD2 for D (5 bases). The germline V gene has CDR1 LGHDT and CDR2 YNNKEL (reference sequence). V was cut by 0 bases and J by 3 bases, with 12 bases left in between. The CDR3 has 15 amino acids. This CDR3 is CASSQDVGRVYEQYF. CDR3 in DNA: TGTGCCAGCAGCCAAGATGTGGGGAGAGTCTACGAGCAGTACTTC.